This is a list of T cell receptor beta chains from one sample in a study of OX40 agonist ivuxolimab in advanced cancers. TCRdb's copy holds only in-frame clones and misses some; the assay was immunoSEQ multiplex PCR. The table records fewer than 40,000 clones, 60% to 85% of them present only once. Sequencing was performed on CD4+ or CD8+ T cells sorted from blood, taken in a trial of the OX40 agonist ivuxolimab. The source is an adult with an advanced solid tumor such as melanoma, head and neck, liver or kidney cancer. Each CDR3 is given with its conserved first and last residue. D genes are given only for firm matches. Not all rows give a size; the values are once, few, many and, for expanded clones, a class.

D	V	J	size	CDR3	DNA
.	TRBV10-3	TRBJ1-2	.	CAISVRGNYGYTF	TGTGCCATCAGTGTTCGGGGGAACTATGGCTACACCTTC
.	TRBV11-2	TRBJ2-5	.	CASSLNRVRETQYF	TGTGCCAGCAGCTTAAACAGGGTGAGAGAGACCCAGTACTTC
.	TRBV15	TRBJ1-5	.	CATSRDPGGTNQPQHF	TGTGCCACCAGCAGAGATCCGGGTGGGACCAATCAGCCCCAGCATTTT
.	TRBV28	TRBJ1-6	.	CASSPGPNLRQPYSPLHF	TGTGCCAGCAGTCCAGGCCCTAACTTACGACAGCCCTATTCACCCCTCCACTTT
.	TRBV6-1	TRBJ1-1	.	CASSQEVNTEAFF	TGTGCCAGTAGCCAGGAGGTGAACACTGAAGCTTTCTTT
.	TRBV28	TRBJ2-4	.	CASSQAKNIQYF	TGTGCCAGCAGTCAAGCCAAAAACATTCAGTACTTC
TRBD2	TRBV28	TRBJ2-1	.	CASSPSTSGNNEQFF	TGTGCCAGCAGCCCCTCGACTAGCGGGAACAATGAGCAGTTCTTC
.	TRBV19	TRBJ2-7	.	CASSIVPSAYEQYF	TGTGCCAGTAGTATAGTTCCATCAGCCTACGAGCAGTACTTC
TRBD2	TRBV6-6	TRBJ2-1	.	CASNLAGGPRYEQFF	TGTGCCAGCAATCTGGCGGGAGGGCCTAGGTATGAGCAGTTCTTC
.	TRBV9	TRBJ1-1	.	CASSRLPMDTEAFF	TGTGCCAGCAGCAGACTGCCAATGGACACTGAAGCTTTCTTT
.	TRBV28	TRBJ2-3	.	CASRRGTDTQYF	TGTGCCAGCAGGAGGGGTACAGATACGCAGTATTTT
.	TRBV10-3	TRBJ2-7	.	CATQSPVDMGEQYF	TGTGCCACTCAATCCCCCGTAGATATGGGTGAGCAGTACTTC
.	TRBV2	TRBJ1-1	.	CAAGRQLMNTEAFF	TGTGCGGCGGGGAGACAGCTCATGAACACTGAAGCTTTCTTT
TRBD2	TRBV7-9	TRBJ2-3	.	CASSSGDGGTQYF	TGTGCCAGCAGCTCCGGGGACGGGGGGACGCAGTATTTT
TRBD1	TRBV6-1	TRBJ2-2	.	CASKRQGLIGELFF	TGTGCCAGCAAGAGACAGGGTTTGATCGGGGAGCTGTTTTTT
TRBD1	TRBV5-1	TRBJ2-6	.	CASSLTGTGGGGANVLTF	TGCGCCAGCAGCTTAACCGGGACAGGGGGCGGTGGGGCCAACGTCCTGACTTTC
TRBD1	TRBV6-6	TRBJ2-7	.	CASSLRGYHEQYF	TGTGCCAGCAGCCTCAGGGGGTACCACGAGCAGTACTTC
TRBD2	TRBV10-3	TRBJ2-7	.	CAINQAGAGDEQYF	TGTGCCATCAATCAAGCGGGGGCCGGGGACGAGCAGTACTTC
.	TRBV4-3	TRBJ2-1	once	CASSQGRSGNEQFF	TGCGCCAGCAGCCAAGGGCGTAGTGGCAATGAGCAGTTCTTC
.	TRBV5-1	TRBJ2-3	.	CASSLDLSPDTQYF	TGCGCCAGCAGCTTGGATTTATCCCCAGATACGCAGTATTTT
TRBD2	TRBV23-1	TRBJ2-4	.	CASSQWKREGHFQRDPKNIQYF	TGCGCCAGCAGTCAATGGAAGCGGGAGGGCCATTTTCAAAGGGATCCCAAAAACATTCAGTACTTC
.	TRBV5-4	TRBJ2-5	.	CASSLQETQYF	TGTGCCAGCAGCCTCCAAGAGACCCAGTACTTC
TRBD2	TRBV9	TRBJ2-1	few	CASSVLAGSYNEQFF	TGTGCCAGCAGCGTCCTAGCGGGATCCTACAATGAGCAGTTCTTC
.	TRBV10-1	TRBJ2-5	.	CASRADQETQYF	TGCGCCAGCAGAGCAGACCAAGAGACCCAGTACTTC
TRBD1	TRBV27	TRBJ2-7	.	CASSLSGQGGYEQYF	TGTGCCAGCAGTTTATCTGGACAGGGGGGATACGAGCAGTACTTC
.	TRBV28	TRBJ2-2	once	CASSLLGAGFTGELFF	TGTGCCAGCAGTTTACTGGGGGCGGGCTTCACCGGGGAGCTGTTTTTT
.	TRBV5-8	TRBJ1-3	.	CASSLEVGNTIYF	TGTGCCAGCAGCTTGGAGGTTGGAAACACCATATATTTT
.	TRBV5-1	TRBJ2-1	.	CASSLLLVGVDNEQFF	TGCGCCAGCAGCCTACTTCTTGTGGGCGTTGACAATGAGCAGTTCTTC
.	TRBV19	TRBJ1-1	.	CASSIHTKGTEAFF	TGTGCCAGTAGTATTCACACCAAGGGGACTGAAGCTTTCTTT
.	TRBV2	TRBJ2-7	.	CASSEYEQYF	TGTGCCAGCAGTGAATACGAGCAGTACTTC
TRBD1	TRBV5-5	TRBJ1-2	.	CASSGTGDYGYTF	TGTGCCAGCAGCGGGACAGGGGACTATGGCTACACCTTC
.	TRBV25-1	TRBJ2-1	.	CASSDRGRVSNEQFF	TGTGCCAGCAGTGACCGGGGCAGGGTTTCCAATGAGCAGTTCTTC
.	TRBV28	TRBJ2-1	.	CASSLQGGTYNEQFF	TGTGCCAGCAGTCTACAGGGAGGGACCTACAATGAGCAGTTCTTC
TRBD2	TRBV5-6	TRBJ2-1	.	CASSFRLAGDGDEQFF	TGTGCCAGCAGCTTTCGGCTAGCGGGAGATGGTGATGAGCAGTTCTTC
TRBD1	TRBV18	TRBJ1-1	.	CATSGTGAGTEAFF	TGTGCCACCTCCGGGACAGGGGCTGGGACTGAAGCTTTCTTT
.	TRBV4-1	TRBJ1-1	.	CASSQDWGGVGTEAFF	TGCGCCAGCAGCCAAGATTGGGGGGGGGTAGGCACTGAAGCTTTCTTT
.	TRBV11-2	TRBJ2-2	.	CASSAEPFFTGSSTGELFF	TGTGCCAGCAGCGCAGAACCGTTCTTCACAGGGTCGAGCACCGGGGAGCTGTTTTTT
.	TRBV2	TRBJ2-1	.	CASSEGDEQFF	TGTGCCAGCAGTGAAGGGGATGAGCAGTTCTTC
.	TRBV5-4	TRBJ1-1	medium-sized	CASSAAILGNTEAFF	TGTGCCAGCAGCGCTGCCATTCTAGGGAACACTGAAGCTTTCTTT
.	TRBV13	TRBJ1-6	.	CASSLVGSPLHF	TGTGCCAGCAGCCTCGTTGGTTCACCCCTCCACTTT
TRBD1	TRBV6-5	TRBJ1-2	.	CASSYSADRGGGYTF	TGTGCCAGCAGTTACTCAGCCGACAGGGGCGGGGGCTACACCTTC
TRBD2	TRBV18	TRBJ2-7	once	CASSPRGRGIAGFPTYEQYF	TGTGCCAGCTCACCACGGGGGCGCGGGATAGCGGGGTTCCCCACCTACGAGCAGTACTTC
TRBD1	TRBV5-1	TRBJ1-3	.	CASSSYSVTGGNTIYF	TGCGCCAGCAGCTCCTATTCCGTGACAGGGGGAAACACCATATATTTT
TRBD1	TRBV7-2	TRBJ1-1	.	CASSLDRGNTEAFF	TGTGCCAGCAGCTTAGACAGGGGGAACACTGAAGCTTTCTTT
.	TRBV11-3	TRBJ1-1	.	CASSLSGTEAFF	TGTGCCAGCAGCTTATCGGGCACTGAAGCTTTCTTT
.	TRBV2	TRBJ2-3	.	CAISQGSDTQYF	TGTGCCATCTCACAGGGTTCAGATACGCAGTATTTT